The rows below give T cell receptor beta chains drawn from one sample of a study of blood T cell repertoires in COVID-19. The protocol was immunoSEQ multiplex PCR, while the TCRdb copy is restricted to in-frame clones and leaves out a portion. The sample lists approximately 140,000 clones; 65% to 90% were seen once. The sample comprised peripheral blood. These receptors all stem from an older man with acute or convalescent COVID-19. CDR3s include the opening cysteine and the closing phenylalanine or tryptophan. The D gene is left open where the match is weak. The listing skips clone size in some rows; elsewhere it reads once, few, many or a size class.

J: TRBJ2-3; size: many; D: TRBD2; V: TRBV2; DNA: TGTGCCAGCAGGAGCCGACTAGCGGGAGGGTCAGATACGCAGTATTTT; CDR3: CASRSRLAGGSDTQYF
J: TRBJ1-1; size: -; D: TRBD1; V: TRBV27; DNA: TGTGCCAGCAGTATCTACGGGACAGACAACACTGAAGCTTTCTTT; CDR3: CASSIYGTDNTEAFF
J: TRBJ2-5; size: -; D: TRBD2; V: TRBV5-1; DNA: TGCGCCAGCAGCTTTTCCCCGACTAGCGGGAGGGGAGGTGGAGAGACCCAGTACTTC; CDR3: CASSFSPTSGRGGGETQYF
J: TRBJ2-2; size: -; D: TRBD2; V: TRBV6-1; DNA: TGTGCCAGCAGTGCGCGGGGACTAGCGGGAGCGAACACCGGGGAGCTGTTTTTT; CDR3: CASSARGLAGANTGELFF
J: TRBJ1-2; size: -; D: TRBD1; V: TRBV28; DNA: TGTGCCAGCAGCCGGACAGGGAACTATGGCTACACCTTC; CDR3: CASSRTGNYGYTF
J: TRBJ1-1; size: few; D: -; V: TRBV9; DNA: TGTGCCAGCAGCGTCAACATTTTGAACACTGAAGCTTTCTTT; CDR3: CASSVNILNTEAFF
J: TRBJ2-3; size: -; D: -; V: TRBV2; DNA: TGTGCCAGCAGATCGACAGGAATAGGCACAGATACGCAGTATTTT; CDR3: CASRSTGIGTDTQYF
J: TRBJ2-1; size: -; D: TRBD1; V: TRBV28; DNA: TGTGCCAGCAGTATCCCGGGACAGGGGAACAATGAGCAGTTCTTC; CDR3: CASSIPGQGNNEQFF
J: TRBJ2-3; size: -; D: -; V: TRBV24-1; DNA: TGTGCCACCAGTGATTCCCGGACAGATAGCACAGATACGCAGTATTTT; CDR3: CATSDSRTDSTDTQYF
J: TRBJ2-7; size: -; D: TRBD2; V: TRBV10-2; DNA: TGCGCCAGCAGGGGGACTAGCGGGAGCTCCTACGAGCAGTACTTC; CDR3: CASRGTSGSSYEQYF
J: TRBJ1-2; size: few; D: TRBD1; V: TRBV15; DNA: TGTGCCACCAGTCCTGGGACAGGGGCACCGGTCTCCTATGGCTACACCTTC; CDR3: CATSPGTGAPVSYGYTF
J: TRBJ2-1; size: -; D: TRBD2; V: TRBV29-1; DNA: TGCAGCGTTGAGCGGGAGGAGCAGTTCTTC; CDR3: CSVEREEQFF
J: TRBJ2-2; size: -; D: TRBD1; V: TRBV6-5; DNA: TGTGCCAGCAAACAGGGGTTCACCGGGGAGCTGTTTTTT; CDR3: CASKQGFTGELFF
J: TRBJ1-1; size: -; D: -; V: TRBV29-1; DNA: TGCAGCGTCGTTGGACAGATTGGGGTCACTGAAGCTTTCTTT; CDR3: CSVVGQIGVTEAFF